This TCR beta chain was profiled in a study of shared clonotypes between healthy human individuals. Study-level information: Plates per donor: three CD4 naive, three CD4 memory, two CD8 naive, one CD8 memory.

At the deep level, the assay was run. Clones were read by immunoSEQ multiplex PCR, and TCRdb kept only the in-frame ones, dropping some. The repertoire has 2 million to 3 million clones, roughly 93% of them found once; the top ten carry approximately 0.36%. The sequenced sample was naive CD4+ T cells from PBMCs. This sample's subset: CD45RA+ positively selected. This receptor was taken from a young man in good health. Some clones in this sample may be carry-over from other donors' samples.

The CDR3 DNA reads TGTGCCAGCAGACGGGGACTAGTGGTCGATCCTGAGCAGTTCTTC. Its translation is CASRRGLVVDPEQFF. The chain carries TRBV27 and TRBJ2-1, with 8 bases matching TRBD2. This CDR3 has 15 amino acids. The germline V gene has CDR1 MNHEY and CDR2 SMNVEV (reference sequence). The ends lost 6 bases at V and 9 bases at J; junction bases unmatched: 13.